One sample yielded the 17 T cell receptor beta chains listed below, sequenced in a study of PD-1 blockade in classical Hodgkin lymphoma. Generated by immunoSEQ multiplex PCR, the TCRdb table keeps only in-frame clones and is missing some. The sample records more than 15,000 clones, 80% to 90% being singletons. Time point given: cycle 4 day 1 (C4D1), after 5 to 7 weeks of nivolumab. Every patient had relapsed following autologous stem cell transplantation, and cohorts differed in brentuximab vedotin exposure. This sample comprised peripheral blood mononuclear cells (PBMCs), obtained before the fourth cycle of nivolumab. All receptors come from a human donor with classical Hodgkin lymphoma.

The V and J genes are TRBV5-1 and TRBJ1-1, with TRBD1 identical over 7 bases. The ends lost 0 bases at V and 1 base at J; junction bases unmatched: 3. CDR1 and CDR2 (germline): SGHRS, YFSETQ. The CDR3 contains 15 residues. The CDR3 nucleotides are TGCGCCAGCAGCTTGGGACAGGGAGGGAACACTGAAGCTTTCTTT. This codes for CASSLGQGGNTEAFF.

This chain connects TRBV6-5 to TRBJ1-1; no reliable D call. Germline V gene data show CDR1 as MNHEY and CDR2 as SVGAGI. The CDR3 consists of 15 residues. Trimming shortened V by 6 bases and J by 2 bases, and 16 bases separated the two germline ends. In DNA form, the CDR3 reads TGTGCCAGCAGAAACCACGGCAAGCTAAACACTGAAGCTTTCTTT. Residues: CASRNHGKLNTEAFF.

This clone was seen a single time. The rearrangement uses TRBV5-1 and TRBJ2-1; D is unresolved. V was cut by 4 bases and J by 4 bases, with 9 bases left in between. CDR1 SGHRS and CDR2 YFSETQ come from the germline V gene. This CDR3 comprises 13 residues. The CDR3 is CASSVLPYNEQFF. CDR3 DNA sequence: TGCGCCAGCAGCGTCCTCCCATACAATGAGCAGTTCTTC.

This clone has more than one count but fewer than ten. Within the sample, other DNA sequences also encode this same CDR3. The V gene is TRBV5-1, the J gene TRBJ1-4; possible D gene TRBD1, 6 bases. Germline CDR1 reads SGHRS; CDR2 reads YFSETQ. Trimming took 0 bases from V and 5 from J, leaving 8 bases between them. The CDR3 loop spans 14 amino acids. CDR3 sequence: CASSLGGGNEKLFF. CDR3 sequence (DNA): TGCGCCAGCAGCTTGGGAGGGGGGAATGAAAAACTGTTTTTT.

V and J are TRBV7-6 and TRBJ1-4; no definite D call. The length of the CDR3 is 15 residues. In germline, CDR1 is SGHVS, CDR2 FNYEAQ. Trimming shortened V by 5 bases and J by 0 bases, and 10 bases separated the two germline ends. The CDR3 nucleotides are TGTGCCAGCAGCGCAGACGGCGCAACTAATGAAAAACTGTTTTTT. Amino acid sequence: CASSADGATNEKLFF.

This chain uses TRBV5-1 with TRBJ1-1, with no clear D. Looked up from germline, CDR1 is SGHRS and CDR2 is YFSETQ. The CDR3 length is 17 residues. V was pared by 0 bases and J by 2 bases, with 17 bases between. The CDR3: CASSLAGLTIGNTEAFF. The CDR3, as DNA: TGCGCCAGCAGCTTGGCCGGACTCACCATTGGAAACACTGAAGCTTTCTTT.

The rearrangement links TRBV5-1 to TRBJ2-6, with TRBD2 as a possible D gene (5 bases). CDR3 length: 16 residues. Germline values: CDR1 SGHRS, CDR2 YFSETQ. V was shortened by 0 bases and J by 0 bases, with 7 bases between the two germline ends. DNA for the CDR3: TGCGCCAGCAGCTTGGCCGGGAACTCTGGGGCCAACGTCCTGACTTTC. This gives the protein CASSLAGNSGANVLTF. Based on the CDR3 plus reference TRBV5-1 and TRBJ2-6, the full variable domain is KAGVTQTPRYLIKTRGQQVTLSCSPISGHRSVSWYQQTPGQGLQFLFEYFSETQRNKGNFPGRFSGRQFSNSRSEMNVSTLELGDSALYLCASSLAGNSGANVLTFGAGSRLTVL.

This clone came up once. This rearrangement joins TRBV19 to TRBJ2-2; D uncertain. The CDR3 is made up of 18 amino acids. Per the germline V gene, CDR1 is LNHDA and CDR2 is SQIVND (reference sequence). V shed 2 bases and J shed 1 base, with 17 bases lying between them. The CDR3 loop is CASSIIVVNPWNTGELFF. The DNA for the CDR3 is TGTGCCAGTAGTATAATCGTGGTGAATCCTTGGAACACCGGGGAGCTGTTTTTT.

The chain links TRBV9 to TRBJ2-2; 15 bases are shared with TRBD2. CDR1 SGDLS and CDR2 YYNGEE come from the germline V gene. J lost 4 bases, V lost 3 bases, and 4 bases had no gene match. This CDR3 has 17 amino acids. CDR3 region: CASSARTSGGGTGELFF. DNA for the CDR3: TGTGCCAGCAGCGCCCGGACTAGCGGGGGGGGCACCGGGGAGCTGTTTTTT.

In its sample, this clone was seen a few times. V and J are TRBV11-2 and TRBJ1-2; D is unresolved. Trimming took 0 bases from V and 2 from J, leaving 13 bases between them. Germline CDR1 reads SGHAT; CDR2 reads FQNNGV. This CDR3 contains 16 residues. CDR3 residues: CASSLEGAGGNYGYTF. The CDR3 DNA reads as TGTGCCAGCAGCTTAGAGGGCGCGGGAGGAAACTATGGCTACACCTTC.

The chain recombines TRBV7-2 with TRBJ1-2; 7 nucleotides align to TRBD1. The CDR3 runs 13 residues. The germline CDR1 and CDR2 sequences are SGHTA and FQGNSA. V was pared by 6 bases and J by 6 bases, with 7 bases of the junction left unmatched. As DNA, the CDR3 is TGTGCCAGCAGGCTGGCAGGGGGGGATGGCTACACCTTC. Residues: CASRLAGGDGYTF.

The chain couples TRBV27 to TRBJ2-7; D tentatively fits TRBD1 or TRBD2 (5 bases each). Trimming removed 8 bases from V and 6 bases from J, with 11 bases in between. The V gene's germline CDR1 is MNHEY and CDR2 SMNVEV (reference sequence). The CDR3 runs to 11 residues. The CDR3 DNA reads TGTGCCAGCCCGGGACCGGGCGAGCAGTACTTC. It codes for CASPGPGEQYF.

This chain connects TRBV6-1 to TRBJ1-1; D unresolved. The CDR3 consists of 13 residues. Trimming left V 8 bases short and J 4 bases short, with 14 bases between. Germline values: CDR1 MNHNS, CDR2 SASEGT. The CDR3 DNA follows: TGTGCCAGCGGGGTTGGAGGGATCACTGAAGCTTTCTTT. This translates into CASGVGGITEAFF.

This chain uses TRBV7-9 with TRBJ1-2; 7 nucleotides agree with TRBD1. The V gene end was trimmed by 1 base and the J gene end by 3 bases; junction bases not matched to a gene: 5. Per germline, CDR1 SEHNR and CDR2 FQNEAQ (reference sequence). The CDR3 runs 15 residues. CDR3 sequence reads: CASSLGQGTHYGYTF. The CDR3 nucleotides read TGTGCCAGCAGCTTAGGACAGGGAACTCACTATGGCTACACCTTC.

The V and J genes are TRBV4-3 and TRBJ2-1; no firm D call. Germline loops: CDR1 LGHNA, CDR2 YSLEER. V was shortened by 1 base and J by 4 bases, with 11 bases between the two germline ends. The CDR3 consists of 15 residues. The CDR3 DNA sequence: TGCGCCAGCAGCCAAGGGTGGTCCAATTACAATGAGCAGTTCTTC. Translation: CASSQGWSNYNEQFF.

The rearrangement links TRBV25-1 to TRBJ1-1, with TRBD1 as a possible D gene (5 bases). Trimming stripped 7 bases from V and 0 bases from J, with 15 bases between. Germline values: CDR1 MGHDK, CDR2 SYGVNS. There are 15 residues in the CDR3. CDR3 bases: TGTGCCAGCAAGCCGCCCGGGGGAATGAACACTGAAGCTTTCTTT. Its protein is CASKPPGGMNTEAFF.

This sequence joins TRBV5-1 and TRBJ1-1; D not resolved. The CDR3 extends over 14 amino acids. With 0 bases removed from V and 0 bases from J, the gap between germline ends came to 6 bases. Germline loops: CDR1 SGHRS, CDR2 YFSETQ. CDR3 protein: CASSLDSMNTEAFF. DNA of the CDR3: TGCGCCAGCAGCTTGGATAGCATGAACACTGAAGCTTTCTTT.